The T cell receptor beta chain under discussion was sequenced for a study of T cell changes during pregnancy in multiple sclerosis. V shed 3 bases, J shed 2 bases, and the junction held 3 bases outside the gene matches. Germline V gene data show CDR1 as SSHAT and CDR2 as FNYEAQ (reference sequence). The CDR3 runs to 15 residues. Only in-frame clones appear in the TCRdb table, and some are missing; sequencing was by immunoSEQ multiplex PCR. The table includes fewer than 35,000 clones, around 93% detected once. The chain uses TRBV7-7 and TRBJ2-1; 8 bases match TRBD1. Sequencing used CD4+ T cells from peripheral blood mononuclear cells, obtained after pregnancy. The source is a female donor with multiple sclerosis, enrolled in a pregnancy study. The CDR3 sequence: CASSFGQGTYNEQFF. CDR3 in DNA: TGTGCCAGCAGCTTCGGACAGGGTACCTACAATGAGCAGTTCTTC. The variable domain in full, with the rest retrieved from reference TRBV7-7 and TRBJ2-1, is GAGVSQSPRYKVTKRGQDVTLRCDPISSHATLYWYQQALGQGPEFLTYFNYEAQPDKSGLPSDRFSAERPEGSISTLTIQRTEQRDSAMYRCASSFGQGTYNEQFFGPGTRLTVL.